Sequencing of this TCR beta chain was carried out in a study of shared clonotypes between healthy human individuals. Method: immunoSEQ multiplex PCR; TCRdb's copy keeps in-frame clones and lacks some. Found here are about 490,000 clones, over 65% of them singletons; the top ten hold under 15%. The CDR3 contains 15 residues. V lost 3 bases and J 4 bases, leaving 16 bases between the germline ends. CDR1 KGHSH and CDR2 LQKENI come from the germline V gene. The clonotype was recovered from a woman between 35 and 50 years old in good health. Some clones in this sample may be carry-over from other donors' samples. The sequencing sample was made of PBMCs. The chain recombines TRBV18 with TRBJ2-7; a possible D gene is TRBD1 (6 bases). Written as DNA, the CDR3 is TGTGCCAGCTCACCGACAGGCTCAAAGGGGTACGAGCAGTACTTC. It encodes CASSPTGSKGYEQYF.